This TCR beta chain was identified in a study of blood T cell repertoires in COVID-19. Study as a whole: Nucleic acid was either cDNA or gDNA, and it came from T cells, B-cell-depleted T cells, or PBMCs.

Per the authors' pipeline: Amplifying reference gene primers gave estimates of nucleated cell counts. The protocol was immunoSEQ multiplex PCR, while the TCRdb copy is restricted to in-frame clones and leaves out a portion. V, J and clone size are those of that table, while D and trimming were read from the DNA. The repertoire includes some 100,000 clones, approximately 83% of them detected once, and roughly 2.5% sits in the top ten. Participants reported their clinical history, and cohort assignment relied on those reports. Cohort 3 recovery required two negative PCRs, clearance, or symptom resolution. This clonotype was sampled from a woman in her forties or fifties who had recovered from COVID-19. The source material was PBMCs or T cells enriched from blood (not recorded which).

The CDR3 sequence is CASSQQGSSTDTQYF. The CDR3 nucleotides read TGTGCCAGCAGTCAACAGGGCAGTAGCACAGATACGCAGTATTTT. The chain is built from TRBV6-2 or TRBV6-3 and TRBJ2-3; D possibly corresponds to TRBD1 (6 bases). This CDR3 contains 15 residues. Germline V gene lookup returns CDR1 MNHEY and CDR2 SVGEGT. V was trimmed by 5 bases and J by 0 bases, leaving 12 bases between them.